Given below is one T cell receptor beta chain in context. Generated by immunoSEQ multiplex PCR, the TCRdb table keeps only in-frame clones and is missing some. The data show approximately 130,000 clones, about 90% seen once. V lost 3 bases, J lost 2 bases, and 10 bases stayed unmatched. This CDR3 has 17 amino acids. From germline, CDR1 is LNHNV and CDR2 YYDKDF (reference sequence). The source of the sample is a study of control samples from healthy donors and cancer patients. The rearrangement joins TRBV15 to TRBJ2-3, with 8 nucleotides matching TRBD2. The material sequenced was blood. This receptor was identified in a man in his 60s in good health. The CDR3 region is CATSRGILADNTDTQYF. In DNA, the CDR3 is TGTGCCACCAGCAGGGGCATACTAGCGGACAACACAGATACGCAGTATTTT.